Shown below are 6 T cell receptor beta chains from a single sample sequenced in a study of memory CD4+ T cells and cytomegalovirus serostatus. Single viable CD3+CD4+CD8-CD45RO+ cells were sorted as the memory CD4+ T cells. TCRdb's copy holds only in-frame clones and misses some; the assay was immunoSEQ multiplex PCR. The data show 30,000 to 40,000 clones, about 80% seen once. Sequencing used memory CD4+ T cells from blood. These TCRs come from an adult in good health and CMV-seropositive.

Only one count was recorded for this clone. The CDR3 region is CASSFSGLGGETNYGYTF. The DNA of the CDR3 is TGTGCCAGCAGTTTTAGCGGGCTGGGTGGAGAGACTAACTATGGCTACACCTTC. The rearrangement uses TRBV28 and TRBJ1-2; D gene uncertain. CDR3 length: 18 residues. CDR1 is MDHEN, CDR2 SYDVKM, per germline. The germline V and J ends were trimmed by 3 bases and 0 bases, with 20 bases remaining between them.

The chain recombines TRBV5-1 with TRBJ2-3; 8 nucleotides line up with TRBD2. The germline CDR1 and CDR2 sequences are SGHRS and YFSETQ. The J segment lost 1 base and the V segment lost 0 bases, leaving 7 bases of the junction unmatched. The CDR3 consists of 17 residues. CDR3: CASSLGGLTSGTDTQYF. CDR3 in DNA: TGCGCCAGCAGCTTGGGGGGCCTGACTAGCGGCACAGATACGCAGTATTTT.

V usage is TRBV7-9 and J usage is TRBJ1-4, with 7 nucleotides matching TRBD1. CDR1 is SEHNR, CDR2 FQNEAQ, per germline (reference sequence). The CDR3 totals 14 residues. Trimming took 5 bases from V and 8 from J; bases not matched to a gene: 8. CDR3 nucleotides: TGTGCCAGCAGCGTTACCCGGACAGGCGAAAAACTGTTTTTT. Amino acid sequence: CASSVTRTGEKLFF. The variable domain in full, with the rest retrieved from reference TRBV7-9 and TRBJ1-4, is DTGVSQNPRHKITKRGQNVTFRCDPISEHNRLYWYRQTLGQGPEFLTYFQNEAQLEKSRLLSDRFSAERPKGSFSTLEIQRTEQGDSAMYLCASSVTRTGEKLFFGSGTQLSVL.

The J gene is TRBJ1-5, the V gene TRBV5-8, with D perhaps matching TRBD1 (5 bases). Germline-derived CDR1 and CDR2 are SGHTS and YDEGEE. Trimming cost V 5 bases and J 0 bases, with 12 bases left between them. The CDR3 extends over 15 amino acids. CDR3 region: CASSFDSYSNQPQHF. CDR3 in DNA: TGTGCCAGCAGTTTTGACAGTTATAGCAATCAGCCCCAGCATTTT. The variable domain in full, completed from reference TRBV5-8 and TRBJ1-5, reads EAGVTQSPTHLIKTRGQQATLRCSPISGHTSVYWYQQALGLGLQFLLWYDEGEERNRGNFPPRFSGRQFPNYSSELNVNALELEDSALYLCASSFDSYSNQPQHFGDGTRLSIL.

This clone appeared once. The CDR3 region is CASSLSRETQYF. The DNA for the CDR3 is TGTGCCAGCAGCTTGAGTCGGGAGACCCAGTACTTC. V usage is TRBV7-9 and J usage is TRBJ2-5; D unclear. The CDR3 has 12 residues. Germline V gene lookup returns CDR1 SEHNR and CDR2 FQNEAQ (reference sequence). Deletions cut 3 bases from V and 5 bases from J, with 7 bases between. Full variable domain (missing parts from reference TRBV7-9 and TRBJ2-5): DTGVSQNPRHKITKRGQNVTFRCDPISEHNRLYWYRQTLGQGPEFLTYFQNEAQLEKSRLLSDRFSAERPKGSFSTLEIQRTEQGDSAMYLCASSLSRETQYFGPGTRLLVL.

CDR3 in DNA: TGTGCCAGCAGCTTAGTCACCAATCAGCCCCAGCATTTT. This translates into CASSLVTNQPQHF. The chain combines TRBV7-2 with TRBJ1-5; no reliable D call. The V gene lost 1 base and the J gene lost 3 bases, with 4 bases spanning the gap. Germline loops: CDR1 SGHTA, CDR2 FQGNSA. This CDR3 is 13 amino acids long.